This paragraph reports one TCR beta chain. The antigen is unknown. The length of the CDR3 is 15 residues. V lost 2 bases and J lost 8; bases outside the gene matches: 4. The germline V gene encodes CDR1 SGDLS and CDR2 YYNGEE. Amplification used 60 Vbeta primers and 13 Jbeta primers. TCRdb's table, derived via immunoSEQ multiplex PCR, lists solely in-frame clones and lacks some. The data show over 65,000 clones, with roughly four fifths seen just once and about 7.4% held by the top ten. The data derive from a study of cytomegalovirus exposure and HLA in healthy donors. Study results and limitations: Highly shared sequence variants in one cluster were likely a sequencing artifact. A few V segments could not be told apart, such as TRBV6-2 and TRBV6-3, and were left out. Per a prior analysis, the majority of TCR beta V segments were productive roughly 90% or roughly 30% of the time.

V is TRBV9 and J is TRBJ2-1; TRBD2 matches 13 bases. The clonotype comes from a woman in her twenties or thirties in good health and CMV-seropositive. The sample comprised PBMCs. CDR3 sequence (DNA): TGTGCCAGCAGCGTGGGGACTAGCGGGGCTGATGAGCAGTTCTTC. Amino acids: CASSVGTSGADEQFF.